This T cell receptor (beta chain) was recovered during a study of shared clonotypes between healthy human individuals. This clone was seen a single time. Germline CDR1 SGHRS, CDR2 YFSETQ. The CDR3 is 17 residues long. V shed 3 bases and J shed 4 bases, with 20 bases lying between them. Each subset's genomic DNA was shared equally among a number of immunoSEQ plates. The data were produced by immunoSEQ multiplex PCR, yet TCRdb's version contains in-frame clones alone and is incomplete. This table holds about 2,500,000 clones, around nine tenths found once. This rearrangement joins TRBV5-1 to TRBJ2-1, with D possibly called TRBD1 or TRBD2 (5 bases each). Sequenced: naive CD4+ T cells sorted from blood. Subset indicated: CD45RA+ positively selected. This receptor was identified in a man aged 18 to 29 in good health. CDR3 loop: CASSSLGVLGVYNEQFF. The DNA of the CDR3 is TGCGCCAGCAGCTCCTTGGGGGTCCTAGGGGTTTACAATGAGCAGTTCTTC.